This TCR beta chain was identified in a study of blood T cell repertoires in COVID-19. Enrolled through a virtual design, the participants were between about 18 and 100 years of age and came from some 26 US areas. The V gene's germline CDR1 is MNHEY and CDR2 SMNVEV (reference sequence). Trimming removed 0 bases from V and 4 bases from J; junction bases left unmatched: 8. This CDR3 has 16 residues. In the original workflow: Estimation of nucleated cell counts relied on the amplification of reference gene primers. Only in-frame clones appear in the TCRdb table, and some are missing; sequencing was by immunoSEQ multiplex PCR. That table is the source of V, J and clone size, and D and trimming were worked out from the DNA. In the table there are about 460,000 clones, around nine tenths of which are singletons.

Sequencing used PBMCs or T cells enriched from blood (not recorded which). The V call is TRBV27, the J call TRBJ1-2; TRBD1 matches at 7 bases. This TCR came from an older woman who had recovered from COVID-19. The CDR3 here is CASSLSPRQGSYGYTF. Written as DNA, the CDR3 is TGTGCCAGCAGTTTATCACCCCGACAGGGAAGCTATGGCTACACCTTC.